These 21 T cell receptor beta chains came from one sample sequenced in a study of shared clonotypes between healthy human individuals. TCRdb's table, derived via immunoSEQ multiplex PCR, lists solely in-frame clones and lacks some. The sample carries about 2.4 million clones, under 95% recorded once. Source material: naive CD4+ T cells from PBMCs. Noted subset: CD45RA+ positively selected. These receptors were obtained from a man in his late teens or twenties in good health. Some clones in this sample may be carry-over from other donors' samples.

V gene TRBV5-6 combines with J gene TRBJ2-3, with 7 bases fitting TRBD2. The CDR3 is 15 amino acids. Germline assignment: CDR1 SGHDT and CDR2 YYEEEE. The V gene end was trimmed by 4 bases and the J gene end by 0 bases; junction bases not matched to a gene: 5. The CDR3 region is CASSGRGVSTDTQYF. The CDR3 region has the DNA TGTGCCAGCAGCGGGAGGGGCGTAAGCACAGATACGCAGTATTTT.

The gene calls are TRBV5-4 and TRBJ1-2; the match to TRBD1 covers 8 bases. The J segment lost 8 bases and the V segment lost 4 bases, leaving 7 bases of the junction unmatched. There are 13 residues in the CDR3. Germline CDR1 is SGHNT and CDR2 is YYREEE (reference sequence). Written as DNA, the CDR3 is TGTGCCAGCAGCACGACAGGGGAGTACGGCTACACCTTC. This sequence encodes CASSTTGEYGYTF.

V usage is TRBV11-2 and J usage is TRBJ1-1; no firm D call. Trimming took 1 base from V and 5 from J, leaving 11 bases between them. CDR1 is SGHAT and CDR2 is FQNNGV in the germline V gene. CDR3 size: 14 residues. The CDR3 DNA reads as TGTGCCAGCAGCTTAGTCCGAGGCTTAACTGAAGCTTTCTTT. As protein: CASSLVRGLTEAFF.

This chain connects TRBV19 to TRBJ1-1; TRBD1 agrees at 10 bases. The CDR3 covers 15 residues. Germline CDR1 LNHDA, CDR2 SQIVND (reference sequence). Trimming took 4 bases from V and 4 from J; bases not matched to a gene: 6. The DNA for the CDR3 is TGTGCCAGTAGTACCCCGGGACAGGGGATCACTGAAGCTTTCTTT. This encodes CASSTPGQGITEAFF.

For this clone: This CDR3 is also generated by other DNA sequences in the sample. The chain's CDR3 is CASSLAGSTDTQYF. CDR3 DNA sequence: TGTGCCAGCAGCTTAGCAGGGAGCACAGATACGCAGTATTTT. V usage is TRBV7-2 and J usage is TRBJ2-3; unclear D gene. The V and J ends lost 0 bases and 0 bases respectively, with 4 bases between them. The CDR3 length is 14 residues. CDR1 is SGHTA and CDR2 is FQGNSA in the germline V gene.

This clone was recorded only once. The chain joins TRBV7-2 to TRBJ1-1, with D perhaps TRBD1 (6 bases). The V gene's germline CDR1 is SGHTA and CDR2 FQGNSA. Trimming took off 6 bases at V and 3 bases at J, with 14 bases between the two ends. The CDR3 length is 14 residues. The CDR3 sequence: CASRTAGGYTEAFF. For the CDR3, the DNA is TGTGCCAGCAGGACGGCCGGGGGCTACACTGAAGCTTTCTTT.

The chain uses TRBV11-2 and TRBJ2-1, with TRBD2 as a possible D gene (5 bases). The V and J ends lost 5 bases and 6 bases respectively, with 14 bases between them. The CDR3 covers 14 residues. Germline V CDR1 and CDR2: SGHAT, FQNNGV. In nucleotides, the CDR3 is TGTGCCAGCAGCCCTCAACTAGTGCGCAATGAGCAGTTCTTC. Amino acid sequence: CASSPQLVRNEQFF.

The chain combines TRBV7-2 with TRBJ2-1; 9 nucleotides align to TRBD2. V was clipped by 6 bases and J by 2 bases; unmatched bases: 5. The germline V gene has CDR1 SGHTA and CDR2 FQGNSA. This CDR3 has 15 amino acids. The CDR3 coding sequence is TGTGCCAGCAGTATGGCGGGAGGGCCCTACAATGAGCAGTTCTTC. This gives the protein CASSMAGGPYNEQFF. The whole variable domain, filled in from reference TRBV7-2 and TRBJ2-1, reads GAGVSQSPSNKVTEKGKDVELRCDPISGHTALYWYRQSLGQGLEFLIYFQGNSAPDKSGLPSDRFSAERTGGSVSTLTIQRTQQEDSAVYLCASSMAGGPYNEQFFGPGTRLTVL.

The chain uses TRBV28 and TRBJ1-2; 7 bases agree with TRBD1. With V trimmed by 3 bases and J by 5 bases, 15 bases remained unmatched. This CDR3 region has 17 residues. Germline V gene sequence: CDR1 MDHEN, CDR2 SYDVKM. CDR3 coding DNA: TGTGCCAGCAGTTTTGTGAGGCATCGGGACAGCACTTATGGCTACACCTTC. It yields the protein CASSFVRHRDSTYGYTF.

Only a few counts were recorded for this clone. This chain uses TRBV2 with TRBJ1-1, with D uncertain. The CDR3 is 10 residues long. The V gene's germline CDR1 is SNHLY and CDR2 FYNNEI. Trimming removed 4 bases at V and 6 bases at J, with 3 bases between. CDR3 loop: CASSGAEAFF. The CDR3 DNA reads as TGTGCCAGCAGTGGGGCTGAAGCTTTCTTT.

The genes are TRBV7-3 and TRBJ2-2; TRBD2 aligns across 10 bases. V lost 1 base, J lost 4 bases, and 9 bases stayed unmatched. Looked up from germline, CDR1 is SGHTA and CDR2 is FQGTGA. The CDR3 is made up of 18 amino acids. The CDR3 loop is CASSLRASGSVGTGELFF. The CDR3 DNA is TGTGCCAGCAGCTTAAGGGCTAGCGGGAGCGTCGGCACCGGGGAGCTGTTTTTT.

The rearrangement joins TRBV30 to TRBJ1-2; 7 bases fit TRBD1. Trimming took 7 bases from V and 2 from J; bases not matched to a gene: 7. Germline V CDR1 and CDR2: GTSNPN, SVGIG (reference sequence). The CDR3 is 13 residues long. The DNA for the CDR3 is TGTGCCTCGAAGACAGGGACAAACTATGGCTACACCTTC. It yields the protein CASKTGTNYGYTF.

V and J are TRBV5-6 and TRBJ2-1, with D unresolved. This CDR3 is built from 14 residues. CDR1 is SGHDT, CDR2 YYEEEE, per germline. The V and J ends lost 2 bases and 4 bases respectively, with 10 bases between them. The CDR3 sequence is CASSFDVGYNEQFF. CDR3 nucleotide sequence: TGTGCCAGCAGCTTTGATGTGGGTTACAATGAGCAGTTCTTC.

With respect to this clone: The same CDR3 is also encoded by other DNA sequences in this sample. The chain uses TRBV7-2 and TRBJ2-1; 8 nucleotides match TRBD1. The CDR3 runs to 15 residues. Germline V gene data show CDR1 as SGHTA and CDR2 as FQGNSA. The J segment lost 3 bases and the V segment lost 5 bases, leaving 6 bases of the junction unmatched. The CDR3 region is CASSPRQGNYNEQFF. The CDR3 coding sequence is TGTGCCAGCAGCCCGCGACAGGGGAACTACAATGAGCAGTTCTTC.

The rearrangement joins TRBV18 to TRBJ2-7; 12 nucleotides line up with TRBD1. V trimming: 3 bases; J trimming: 7 bases; junction bases outside the gene matches: 10. Germline V gene lookup returns CDR1 KGHSH and CDR2 LQKENI. The CDR3 consists of 16 residues. CDR3 amino acids: CASSPWDGTGGVEQYF. Written as DNA, the CDR3 is TGTGCCAGCTCACCCTGGGATGGGACAGGGGGCGTGGAGCAGTACTTC.

This chain connects TRBV19 to TRBJ2-7; 8 nucleotides match TRBD1. Trimming took 5 bases from V and 7 from J; bases not matched to a gene: 19. The CDR3 length is 17 residues. The V gene's germline CDR1 is LNHDA and CDR2 SQIVND (reference sequence). The CDR3 sequence is CASSSPRGQTNGYEQYF. For the CDR3, the DNA is TGTGCCAGTAGTTCACCCAGGGGGCAGACGAACGGGTATGAGCAGTACTTC.

The genes are TRBV19 and TRBJ2-7; possibly TRBD1 or TRBD2 for D (5 bases each). Trimming cost V 6 bases and J 4 bases, with 13 bases left between them. In germline, CDR1 is LNHDA, CDR2 SQIVND (reference sequence). This CDR3 is 13 amino acids long. DNA for the CDR3: TGTGCCAGTAGCCCGGGACCGGTATACGAGCAGTACTTC. Its translation: CASSPGPVYEQYF.

The chain is built from TRBV28 and TRBJ1-2; 7 bases map to TRBD1. Germline V gene sequence: CDR1 MDHEN, CDR2 SYDVKM. Germline trimming cut 6 bases from V and 5 bases from J; bases unmatched to any gene: 9. The CDR3 consists of 14 residues. Written as DNA, the CDR3 is TGTGCCAGCAGAAATACCGGGACAGATTATGGCTACACCTTC. Translating gives CASRNTGTDYGYTF.

The CDR3 here is CASSSSHSGTDTQYF. The CDR3 DNA reads as TGTGCCAGCAGCTCTAGCCATAGCGGAACAGATACGCAGTATTTT. The chain is built from TRBV7-9 and TRBJ2-3; D perhaps matches TRBD2 (6 bases). The CDR3 totals 15 residues. From germline, CDR1 is SEHNR and CDR2 FQNEAQ (reference sequence). Trimming removed 4 bases from V and 3 bases from J, with 14 bases in between.

The genes are TRBV9 and TRBJ1-2, with TRBD1 identical over 11 bases. CDR1 SGDLS and CDR2 YYNGEE come from the germline V gene. The V gene end was trimmed by 0 bases and the J gene end by 6 bases; junction bases not matched to a gene: 7. The CDR3 is made up of 16 amino acids. In nucleotides, the CDR3 is TGTGCCAGCAGCGTAGACCCCGCGGACAGGGGGCATGGCTACACCTTC. Translation gives CASSVDPADRGHGYTF.

The V gene is TRBV6-6, the J gene TRBJ2-7; TRBD2 is a possible D gene (5 bases). The CDR3 runs to 12 residues. Germline CDR1 MNHNY, CDR2 SVGAGI (reference sequence). Between the trimmed V and J ends, which lost 5 bases and 9 bases, there was a span of 14 bases. CDR3 in amino acids: CASSPGSLGQYF. CDR3 bases: TGTGCCAGCAGTCCGGGGTCCTTGGGGCAGTACTTC.